These 5 T cell receptor beta chains came from one sample sequenced in a study of T cell repertoires in cytomegalovirus infection. TCRdb redid the calling of the reads with MiXCR, one entry per CDR3 protein. The table shows around 570,000 distinct CDR3 sequences, with 35% to 50% occurring only once. Their antigen targets remain unknown. This specimen was cultured PBMCs, taken from culture after CMV antigen stimulation. The receptors stem from a human donor in good health (CMV status not recorded). Some clones in this sample may be carry-over from other donors' samples.

This clonotype appeared a few times. The rearrangement links TRBV6-5 to TRBJ2-1, with D unresolved. Germline V gene sequence: CDR1 MNHEY, CDR2 SVGAGI. CDR3 length: 14 residues. Trimming removed 0 bases at V and 9 bases at J, with 12 bases between. The CDR3 coding sequence is TGTGCCAGCAGTTACTCGGGCACATGGGCTGAGCAGTTCTTC. Its protein product is CASSYSGTWAEQFF.

The CDR3 region has the DNA TGCAGCGTTGTAGGGGATGGGCCTTTCTTT. It codes for CSVVGDGPFF. This chain links TRBV29-1 with TRBJ1-1, with D perhaps TRBD1 (5 bases). The CDR3 consists of 10 residues. V lost 4 bases and J lost 12, with 12 bases in between. In germline, CDR1 is SQVTM, CDR2 ANQGSEA.

J is TRBJ2-1 and V is TRBV6-6; 16 bases line up with TRBD2. V dropped 8 bases and J dropped 2; count of bases not matched to a gene: 15. CDR1 is MNHNY and CDR2 is SVGAGI in the germline V gene (reference sequence). The CDR3 is 20 residues long. CDR3 sequence (DNA): TGTGCCAGCCCCTCGTGGGGACTAGCGGGAGGGCCGGTAACCTACAATGAGCAGTTCTTC. Protein sequence: CASPSWGLAGGPVTYNEQFF.

This clonotype has a count of ten or more. V is TRBV7-2 and J is TRBJ2-3; 7 nucleotides match TRBD2. Trimming at V came to 0 bases and at J to 4 bases, leaving 4 bases not matched to a gene. This CDR3 spans 15 amino acids. The germline gives CDR1 SGHTA, CDR2 FQGNSA. CDR3 DNA sequence: TGTGCCAGCAGCTTAGCGGGAGGGCTCTCAGATACGCAGTATTTT. It encodes CASSLAGGLSDTQYF.

V and J are TRBV11-2 and TRBJ1-1; the D is unclear. The V gene lost 2 bases and the J gene lost 8 bases, with 12 bases spanning the gap. Germline V gene sequence: CDR1 SGHAT, CDR2 FQNNGV. This CDR3 spans 13 amino acids. The CDR3 spells CASSLFGESEAFF. The CDR3 DNA follows: TGTGCCAGCAGCTTATTTGGGGAGTCGGAAGCTTTCTTT.